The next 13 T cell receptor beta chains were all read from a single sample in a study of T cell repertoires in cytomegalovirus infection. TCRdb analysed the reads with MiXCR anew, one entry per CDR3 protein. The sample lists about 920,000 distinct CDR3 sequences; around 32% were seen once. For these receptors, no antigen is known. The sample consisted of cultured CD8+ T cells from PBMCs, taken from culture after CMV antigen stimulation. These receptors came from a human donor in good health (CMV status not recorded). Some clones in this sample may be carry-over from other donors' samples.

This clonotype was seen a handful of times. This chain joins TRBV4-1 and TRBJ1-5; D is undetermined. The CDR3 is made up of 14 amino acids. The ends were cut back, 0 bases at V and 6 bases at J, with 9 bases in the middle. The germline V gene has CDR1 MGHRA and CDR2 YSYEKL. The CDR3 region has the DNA TGCGCCAGCAGCCAAGATCGGGGTCCTCAGCCCCAGCATTTT. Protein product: CASSQDRGPQPQHF.

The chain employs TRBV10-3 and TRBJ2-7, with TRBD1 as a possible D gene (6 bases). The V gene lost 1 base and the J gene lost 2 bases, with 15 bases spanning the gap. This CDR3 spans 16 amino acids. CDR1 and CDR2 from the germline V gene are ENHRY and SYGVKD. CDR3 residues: CAISELGEDRTYEQYF. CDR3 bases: TGTGCCATCAGTGAGTTAGGTGAAGACAGGACCTACGAGCAGTACTTC.

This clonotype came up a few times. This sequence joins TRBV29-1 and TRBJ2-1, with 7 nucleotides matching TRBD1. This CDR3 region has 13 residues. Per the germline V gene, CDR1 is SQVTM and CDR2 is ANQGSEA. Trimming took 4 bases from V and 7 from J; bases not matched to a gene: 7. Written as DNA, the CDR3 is TGCAGCGTTGCGGGACAGCGGATAAATGAGCAGTTCTTC. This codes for CSVAGQRINEQFF.

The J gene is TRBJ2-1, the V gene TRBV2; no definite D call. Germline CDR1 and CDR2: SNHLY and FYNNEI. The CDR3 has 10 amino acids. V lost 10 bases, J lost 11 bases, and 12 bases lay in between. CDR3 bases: TGTGCCACCAAACTACTACAGCAGTTCTTC. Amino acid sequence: CATKLLQQFF.

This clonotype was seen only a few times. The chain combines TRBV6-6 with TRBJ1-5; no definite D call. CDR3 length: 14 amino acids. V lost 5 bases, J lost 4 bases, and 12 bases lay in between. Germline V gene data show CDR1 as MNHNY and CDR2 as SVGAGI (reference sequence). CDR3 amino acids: CASSGPGGNQPQHF. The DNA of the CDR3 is TGTGCCAGCAGTGGCCCGGGAGGGAATCAGCCCCAGCATTTT.

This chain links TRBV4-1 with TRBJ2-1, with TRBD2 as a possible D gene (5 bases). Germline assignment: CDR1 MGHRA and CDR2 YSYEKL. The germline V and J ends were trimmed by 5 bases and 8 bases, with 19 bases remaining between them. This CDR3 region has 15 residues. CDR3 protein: CASSWDHSEGDEQFF. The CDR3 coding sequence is TGCGCCAGCAGCTGGGATCATAGCGAGGGCGATGAGCAGTTCTTC.

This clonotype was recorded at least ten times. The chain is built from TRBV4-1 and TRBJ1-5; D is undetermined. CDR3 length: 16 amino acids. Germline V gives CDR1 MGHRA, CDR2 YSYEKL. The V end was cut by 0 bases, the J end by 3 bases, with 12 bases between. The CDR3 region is CASSQDGRPFNQPQHF. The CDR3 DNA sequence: TGCGCCAGCAGCCAAGATGGCAGGCCATTCAATCAGCCCCAGCATTTT.

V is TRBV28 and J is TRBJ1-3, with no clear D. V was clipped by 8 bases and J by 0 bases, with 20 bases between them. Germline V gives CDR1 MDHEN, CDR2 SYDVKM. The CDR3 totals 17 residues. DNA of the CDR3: TGTGCCAGCCGCGGGAAGGTTCGGAGAAACTCTGGAAACACCATATATTTT. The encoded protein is CASRGKVRRNSGNTIYF.

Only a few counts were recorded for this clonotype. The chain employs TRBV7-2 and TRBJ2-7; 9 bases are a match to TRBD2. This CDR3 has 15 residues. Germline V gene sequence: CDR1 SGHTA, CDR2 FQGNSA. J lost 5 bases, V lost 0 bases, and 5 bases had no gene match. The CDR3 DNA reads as TGTGCCAGCAGCTTAGCTGGCGGGGGGGGCCACGAGCAGTACTTC. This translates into CASSLAGGGGHEQYF.

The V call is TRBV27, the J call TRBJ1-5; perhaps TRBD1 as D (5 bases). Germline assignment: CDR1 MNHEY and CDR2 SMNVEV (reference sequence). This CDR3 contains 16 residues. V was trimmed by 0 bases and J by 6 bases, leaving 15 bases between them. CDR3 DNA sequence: TGTGCCAGCAGTTTATCCTCAGGGTTGGGAAGTCAGCCCCAGCATTTT. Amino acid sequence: CASSLSSGLGSQPQHF.

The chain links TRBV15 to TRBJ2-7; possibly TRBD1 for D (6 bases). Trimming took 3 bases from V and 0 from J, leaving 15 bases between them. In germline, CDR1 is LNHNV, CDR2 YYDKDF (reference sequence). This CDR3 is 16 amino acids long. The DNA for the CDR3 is TGTGCCACCAGCAGGGCCCGGGACACCTACTCCTACGAGCAGTACTTC. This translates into CATSRARDTYSYEQYF.

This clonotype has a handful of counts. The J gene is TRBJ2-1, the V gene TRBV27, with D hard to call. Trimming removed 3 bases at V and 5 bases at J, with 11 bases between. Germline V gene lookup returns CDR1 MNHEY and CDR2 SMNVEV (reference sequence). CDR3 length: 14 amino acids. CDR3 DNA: TGTGCCAGCAGTTTTGTTGGAGACCACAATGAGCAGTTCTTC. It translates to CASSFVGDHNEQFF.

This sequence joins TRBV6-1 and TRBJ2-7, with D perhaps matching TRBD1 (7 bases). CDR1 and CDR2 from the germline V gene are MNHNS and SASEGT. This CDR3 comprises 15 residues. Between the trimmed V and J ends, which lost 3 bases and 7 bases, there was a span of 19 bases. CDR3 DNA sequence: TGTGCCAGCAGTGAGAGGGCAGGGGGGAGTAATGAGCAGTACGTC. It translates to CASSERAGGSNEQYV.